This T cell receptor beta chain is drawn from a study of T cells in localized non-small cell lung cancer. The study's findings and limits: Uninvolved adjacent lung showed the highest T cell clonality, exceeding tumor.

Germline values: CDR1 SGHTA, CDR2 FQGTGA. The CDR3 sequence is 17 residues long. The trim removed 4 bases at V and 3 bases at J, leaving 7 bases unmatched. The protocol was immunoSEQ multiplex PCR, while the TCRdb copy is restricted to in-frame clones and leaves out a portion. This table has approximately 72,000 clones, 84% appearing once. Points on this clone: Antigen unknown.

This rearrangement joins TRBV7-3 to TRBJ2-1; TRBD2 matches at 12 bases. The sample here was peripheral blood, taken before any cancer treatment. The sequence derives from a female donor older than 55 with stage I lung adenocarcinoma. This chain's CDR3 is CASSSALTSGSYNEQFF. CDR3 nucleotide sequence: TGTGCCAGCAGCTCAGCTCTGACTAGCGGGAGCTACAATGAGCAGTTCTTC.